A single sample gave rise to the 16 T cell receptor beta chains below, sequenced in a study of T cell clonality in common variable immunodeficiency (dated by TCRdb to the mid-2010s). Their target antigens are unknown. The method was the immunoSEQ multiplex PCR assay. Entries here come from immuneACCESS through TCRdb and include only in-frame sequences with V and J called. Some clones fail to appear in such tables; in the studies checked, an unresolved V gene covers under half of the shortfall, and the cause of the remainder is unknown. The sample records roughly 12,000 clones, none occurring a single time. The ten largest clonotypes hold approximately 6.9% of the sample. Overall study outcomes, separate from this receptor: CVID TCRbeta sequences reportedly showed fewer deletions and N-nucleotide insertions and lacked highly modified clones with 13 or more V deletions.

The material sequenced was peripheral blood mononuclear cells. Source of these receptors: a human donor with common variable immunodeficiency.

This clone was detected only a few times. The CDR3 extends 3 residues past the end of the read, so its final part is completed from the germline J gene. This chain connects TRBV7-9 to TRBJ1-4; D gene uncertain. The CDR3 contains 14 residues. V lost 1 base and J lost 2, with 5 bases in between. The V gene's germline CDR1 is SEHNR and CDR2 FQNEAQ (reference sequence). CDR3 DNA, as far as it was read: TGTGCCAGCAGCTTAGACGGGACTAATGAAAAA. Protein: CASSLDGTNEK. The complete CDR3 sequence is CASSLDGTNEKLFF.

Concerning this clone: The CDR3 end is not reached by the read, which stops 3 residues before it; the germline J gene fills it in. The chain employs TRBV6-1 and TRBJ2-7, with a weak D call TRBD1 (6 bases). CDR3 length: 17 amino acids. Germline V gene data show CDR1 as MNHNS and CDR2 as SASEGT. The V end was cut by 2 bases, the J end by 0 bases, with 17 bases between. The CDR3 spells CASSESLPGQFSYEQYF. The CDR3 bases that were read are TGTGCCAGCAGTGAATCCCTCCCTGGACAGTTCTCCTACGAG.

In this sample, this clone turned up a few times. Read sequence stops 3 residues before the CDR3 end, and the germline J gene provides the missing end. The chain carries TRBV7-6 and TRBJ1-1, with TRBD1 identical over 9 bases. Germline V gene lookup returns CDR1 SGHVS and CDR2 FNYEAQ. This CDR3 has 15 residues. This CDR3 is CASSLSPGQGGPAFF. CDR3 DNA (partial): TGTGCCAGCAGCTTAAGTCCGGGACAGGGAGGACCA.

This clone was counted only a few times. The observed sequence ends 3 residues before the CDR3 terminus, with the missing tail filled in from the germline J gene. The J gene is TRBJ1-4, the V gene TRBV7-9, with D uncertain. Germline V gene sequence: CDR1 SEHNR, CDR2 FQNEAQ (reference sequence). The length of the CDR3 is 14 residues. Trimming left V 1 base short and J 6 bases short, with 9 bases between. Incomplete CDR3 DNA: TGTGCCAGCAGCTTAGGGTCCGGGTATGAAAAA. Protein sequence: CASSLGSGYEK. The complete CDR3 sequence is CASSLGSGYEKLFF.

This clone was observed a few times. From the germline J gene comes the end of the CDR3, since the read stops 3 residues before it. The rearrangement uses TRBV7-2 and TRBJ2-5, with a weak D call TRBD1 (5 bases). Germline V gene data show CDR1 as SGHTA and CDR2 as FQGNSA. With 3 bases removed from V and 2 bases from J, the gap between germline ends came to 13 bases. The CDR3 extends over 15 amino acids. CDR3 bases read: TGTGCCAGCAGCTTTTATTTGGGGCAGCAAGAGACC. Translating gives CASSFYLGQQET. The CDR3 reads in full as CASSFYLGQQETQYF.

Details on this clone: The CDR3 end is not reached by the read, which stops 3 residues before it; the germline J gene fills it in. The J gene is TRBJ2-1, the V gene TRBV7-3; TRBD2 matches at 9 bases. With 2 bases clipped from V and 9 bases from J, the junction kept 11 bases outside the gene matches. Germline V gene lookup returns CDR1 SGHTA and CDR2 FQGTGA. This CDR3 has 16 residues. CDR3 loop: CASSLSMAGGLSEQFF. The sequenced part of the CDR3 DNA is TGTGCCAGCAGCTTATCAATGGCGGGGGGGTTGAGTGAG.

This clone appeared a few times. The read terminates 3 residues ahead of where the CDR3 ends, so the germline J gene completes it. The chain carries TRBV6-2 or TRBV6-3 and TRBJ2-2; tentative D call: TRBD1 (5 bases). Trimming pared 7 bases from V and 7 bases from J, leaving 10 bases between. The CDR3 is made up of 12 amino acids. CDR1 and CDR2 from the germline V gene are MNHEY and SVGEGT. Incomplete CDR3 DNA: TGTGCCAGCAATCAGGGCCGCGGGGAG. It is translated as CASNQGRGE. In full, the CDR3 is CASNQGRGELFF.

Note on this clone: The CDR3 end falls 3 residues outside the read, so it is completed with the germline J gene. V and J are TRBV20-1 and TRBJ2-5, with 14 bases lining up with TRBD2. The CDR3 is made up of 16 amino acids. Per germline, CDR1 DFQATT and CDR2 SNEGSKA (reference sequence). Germline trimming cut 5 bases from V and 5 bases from J; bases unmatched to any gene: 10. The CDR3 region is CSASTSGGAGWETQYF. The CDR3 bases that were read are TGCAGTGCTTCGACTAGCGGGGGGGCGGGGTGGGAGACC.

By share of the sample, this clone is medium-sized. The CDR3 DNA, read in part, is TGTGCCAGCAGCTCCCCGGCCGGGGAG. Encoded protein: CASSSPAGE. The entire CDR3 is CASSSPAGELFF. J is TRBJ2-2 and V is TRBV7-3; D ambiguous. The sequence runs out 3 residues before the end of the CDR3; the remainder is reconstructed from the germline J gene. V was cut by 4 bases and J by 6 bases, with 6 bases left in between. Germline V gene sequence: CDR1 SGHTA, CDR2 FQGTGA. The CDR3 consists of 12 residues. Full variable domain (outside the CDR3, taken from reference TRBV7-3 and TRBJ2-2): GAGVSQTPSNKVTEKGKYVELRCDPISGHTALYWYRQSLGQGPEFLIYFQGTGAADDSGLPNDRFFAVRPEGSVSTLKIQRTERGDSAVYLCASSSPAGELFFGEGSRLTVL.

This clone showed up just a few times. Read data end 3 residues before the CDR3 end; the end is taken from the germline J gene. The V call is TRBV20-1, the J call TRBJ1-5, with D perhaps matching TRBD1 (5 bases). CDR1 is DFQATT, CDR2 SNEGSKA, per germline (reference sequence). This CDR3 region has 17 residues. V was trimmed by 0 bases and J by 2 bases, leaving 17 bases between them. Incomplete CDR3 DNA: TGCAGTGCTAGAGATATGGGCGAAACAGGCGGCAATCAGCCC. This gives the protein CSARDMGETGGNQP. The entire CDR3 is CSARDMGETGGNQPQHF.

This clone has a handful of counts. The chain's CDR3 is CASSLDRVRGYTF. The sequenced CDR3 bases are TGCGCCAGCAGCTTGGACAGGGTACGCGGC. V usage is TRBV5-1 and J usage is TRBJ1-2; the D gene is possibly TRBD1 (6 bases). The CDR3 end lies 3 residues beyond the end of the read and is filled in from the germline J gene. Per germline, CDR1 SGHRS and CDR2 YFSETQ. The CDR3 extends over 13 amino acids.

With respect to this clone: Read data end 3 residues before the CDR3 end; the end is taken from the germline J gene. J is TRBJ1-2 and V is TRBV6-2 or TRBV6-3; 7 positions agree with TRBD1. Germline V CDR1 and CDR2: MNHEY, SVGEGT. With V trimmed by 7 bases and J by 2 bases, 7 bases remained unmatched. The CDR3 loop spans 14 amino acids. This CDR3 is CASNPMDRNYGYTF. The sequenced part of the CDR3 DNA is TGTGCCAGCAACCCGATGGACAGGAACTATGGC.

A remark on this clone: The DNA ends 3 residues before the CDR3 does, and the rest of the CDR3 is filled in from the germline J gene. The V and J genes are TRBV7-9 and TRBJ2-3; D remains ambiguous. V was trimmed by 4 bases and J by 2 bases, leaving 4 bases between them. Per the germline V gene, CDR1 is SEHNR and CDR2 is FQNEAQ (reference sequence). The CDR3 consists of 12 residues. The CDR3 sequence is CASSSNTDTQYF. CDR3 DNA, as far as it was read: TGTGCCAGCAGCTCAAACACAGATACG.

This clone came up a few times. The read falls 3 residues short of the CDR3 end, and the missing part is taken from the germline J gene. The rearrangement joins TRBV19 to TRBJ2-1; D might be TRBD2 (6 bases). This CDR3 contains 16 residues. CDR1 LNHDA and CDR2 SQIVND come from the germline V gene (reference sequence). Trimming stripped 6 bases from V and 7 bases from J, with 22 bases between. The CDR3 region is CASRRRGGVVENEQFF. Partial CDR3 DNA: TGTGCCAGTAGACGTCGCGGCGGGGTGGTCGAGAATGAG. Complete variable domain (other parts from reference TRBV19 and TRBJ2-1): DGGITQSPKYLFRKEGQNVTLSCEQNLNHDAMYWYRQDPGQGLRLIYYSQIVNDFQKGDIAEGYSVSREKKESFPLTVTSAQKNPTAFYLCASRRRGGVVENEQFFGPGTRLTVL.

A remark on this clone: The read ends 3 residues before the CDR3 terminus; that terminus is restored from the germline J gene. This chain connects TRBV30 to TRBJ2-3, with 7 positions matching TRBD1. There are 16 residues in the CDR3. Germline CDR1 is GTSNPN and CDR2 is SVGIG (reference sequence). After removal of 2 bases from V and 2 bases from J, the junction contained 10 bases not matched to a gene. The sequenced part of the CDR3 DNA is TGTGCCTGGAGTTGGGGACAGCAACCTAACACAGATACG. It translates to CAWSWGQQPNTDT. The entire CDR3 is CAWSWGQQPNTDTQYF.

This clone came up many times. The DNA ends 3 residues before the CDR3 does, and the rest of the CDR3 is filled in from the germline J gene. The chain carries TRBV20-1 and TRBJ2-1; TRBD2 aligns across 10 bases. CDR3 size: 15 residues. J was trimmed by 5 bases and V by 0 bases; bases with no gene match: 4. Germline CDR1 reads DFQATT; CDR2 reads SNEGSKA (reference sequence). CDR3 residues: CSARDTGTSDNEQFF. The DNA read from the CDR3 is TGCAGTGCTAGAGACACCGGGACTAGCGACAATGAG.